The clone carrying this T cell receptor beta chain was counted a few times. The record originates from a study of blood T cell repertoires in COVID-19. About the research overall: Sites across the United States, Italy and Spain contributed samples from acute and convalescent COVID-19.

This study enrolled people aged 18 to 89 from about two dozen US geographic areas. Recovered status in Cohort 3 required two negative PCRs, clearance, or symptom resolution. Methods used by the authors: Estimation of nucleated cell counts relied on the amplification of reference gene primers. Measured with immunoSEQ multiplex PCR; TCRdb has only the in-frame clones, and not every one. The DNA gave D and trimming, while V, J and clone size come from that table. The table has about 400,000 clones, about 86% seen once. CDR1 and CDR2 (germline): LGHDT, YNNKEL (reference sequence). Trimming cost V 4 bases and J 9 bases, with 16 bases left between them. The CDR3 extends over 14 amino acids.

The clonotype was recovered from a woman aged 45-65 years who had recovered from COVID-19. The chain combines TRBV3-1 (or the pseudogene TRBV3-2) with TRBJ1-5; no clear D. The sequencing input was PBMCs or T cells enriched from blood (not recorded which). In DNA form, the CDR3 reads TGTGCCAGCAGCCCCACAGCGGGCTCGCGGCCCCAGCATTTT. It codes for CASSPTAGSRPQHF.